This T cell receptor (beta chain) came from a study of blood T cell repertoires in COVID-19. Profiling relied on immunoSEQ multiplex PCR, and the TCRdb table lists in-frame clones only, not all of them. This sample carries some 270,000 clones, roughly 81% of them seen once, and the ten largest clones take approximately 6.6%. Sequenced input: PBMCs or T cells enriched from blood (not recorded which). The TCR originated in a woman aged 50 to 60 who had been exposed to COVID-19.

CDR3 amino acids: CATNQGRNQPQHF. As DNA, the CDR3 is TGTGCCACCAATCAAGGCAGGAATCAGCCCCAGCATTTT. The chain couples TRBV19 to TRBJ1-5; D gene uncertain. CDR1 is LNHDA, CDR2 SQIVND, per germline (reference sequence). The CDR3 spans 13 residues. The germline V and J ends were trimmed by 10 bases and 4 bases, with 14 bases remaining between them.